The 5 T cell receptor beta chains presented below share a single source sample, sequenced in a study of T-cell reconstitution after alpha-beta-depleted transplantation in children. Unique molecular identifiers were incorporated into the prepared TCRbeta library. TCRdb re-called the PCR reads through MiXCR, storing one row per CDR3 protein. This table has roughly 400,000 distinct CDR3 sequences, around two fifths appearing once. This material consisted of PBMCs, taken before TCRalphabeta/CD19-depleted stem cell transplant. All receptors come from a girl aged 2 to 9 with aplastic anemia, due to receive a stem cell transplant.

In its sample, this clonotype was seen a few times. V gene TRBV20-1 combines with J gene TRBJ2-3; D unclear. The CDR3 covers 14 residues. Germline CDR1 is DFQATT and CDR2 is SNEGSKA (reference sequence). V was pared by 1 base and J by 2 bases, with 10 bases between. The CDR3 nucleotides are TGCAGTGCTAGAGGGGTGGCAGACACAGATACGCAGTATTTT. It is translated as CSARGVADTDTQYF.

The rearrangement links TRBV6-1 to TRBJ1-3; D may be TRBD1 (5 bases). Trimming took off 8 bases at V and 0 bases at J, with 17 bases between the two ends. Germline loops: CDR1 MNHNS, CDR2 SASEGT. This CDR3 comprises 16 residues. The CDR3 region is CASQGTSALSGNTIYF. The CDR3 bases are TGTGCCAGCCAGGGCACAAGTGCGCTCTCTGGAAACACCATATATTTT.

The chain links TRBV6-5 to TRBJ2-7; 10 nucleotides align to TRBD1. The CDR3 length is 15 residues. Germline V gene data show CDR1 as MNHEY and CDR2 as SVGAGI. J gave up 5 bases and V 1 base, and 5 bases lay outside the gene matches. The CDR3 nucleotides read TGTGCCAGCAGTTACTTCGGGACAGGGGTCCACGAGCAGTACTTC. Protein sequence: CASSYFGTGVHEQYF.

This clonotype has more than one count but fewer than ten. The chain has TRBV25-1 and TRBJ1-4, with 7 bases matching TRBD1. V shed 3 bases and J 4 bases; nucleotides not matched to a gene: 11. Germline CDR1 MGHDK, CDR2 SYGVNS. This CDR3 has 17 residues. The CDR3 DNA is TGTGCCAGCAGTGATTGGGGGACCGGGACAGATAATGAAAAACTGTTTTTT. Translating gives CASSDWGTGTDNEKLFF.

The chain combines TRBV5-1 with TRBJ1-2; D unresolved. Germline V CDR1 and CDR2: SGHRS, YFSETQ. The CDR3 consists of 14 residues. V lost 2 bases and J lost 8, with 16 bases in between. The DNA for the CDR3 is TGCGCCAGCAGCTTCCTAACGGACCGGAGGGGCTACACCTTC. This sequence encodes CASSFLTDRRGYTF.